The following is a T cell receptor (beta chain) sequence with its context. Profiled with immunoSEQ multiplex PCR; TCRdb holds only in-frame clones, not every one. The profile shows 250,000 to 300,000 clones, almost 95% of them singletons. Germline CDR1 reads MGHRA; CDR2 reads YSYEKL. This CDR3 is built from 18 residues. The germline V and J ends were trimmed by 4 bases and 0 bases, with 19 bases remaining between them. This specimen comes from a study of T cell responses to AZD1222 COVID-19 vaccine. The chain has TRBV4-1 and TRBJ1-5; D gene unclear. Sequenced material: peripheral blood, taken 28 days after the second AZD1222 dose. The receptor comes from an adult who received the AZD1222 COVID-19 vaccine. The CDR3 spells CASSLAGGLGFSNQPQHF. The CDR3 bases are TGCGCCAGCAGCCTGGCGGGCGGCCTGGGATTTAGCAATCAGCCCCAGCATTTT.